This T cell receptor (beta chain) was recorded in a study of blood T cells in healthy people across ages. A sample-barcoded 5' primer and a J-beta primer mix were used in a second PCR of roughly 7 to 11 cycles. MiXCR was run by TCRdb on the 5' RACE reads, yielding one entry per CDR3 protein. The sample records around 2 million distinct CDR3 sequences, about 39% being singletons. This clonotype appeared many times. The clonotype comes from a human donor in good health. The specimen was blood.

As DNA, the CDR3 is TGCGCCAGCAGCCCGGGACCCAAGGCGACCCAGTACTTC. It is translated as CASSPGPKATQYF. The chain joins TRBV5-1 to TRBJ2-5; D possibly matches TRBD1 or TRBD2 (5 bases each). This CDR3 has 13 amino acids. Germline CDR1 SGHRS, CDR2 YFSETQ. V gave up 4 bases and J gave up 7 bases, with 14 bases separating them.